Reported below is one T cell receptor (beta chain). The entry originates in a study of blood T cell repertoires in COVID-19. Study information: Some COVID-19 samples were acute and others convalescent; all came from the United States, Italy and Spain.

The participants were between roughly 18 and 100 years old and came from some 25 US areas. Authors' analysis steps: Researchers report that nucleated cell counts were estimated from reference gene primer amplification. Assay used: immunoSEQ multiplex PCR; TCRdb lists only in-frame clones, some missing. The V and J calls and clone size come from that table; D and trimming were worked out from the DNA. Of over 200,000 clones listed, about 91% are singletons. Germline V CDR1 and CDR2: SGHTA, FQGNSA. With 5 bases removed from V and 4 bases from J, the gap between germline ends came to 23 bases. The CDR3 consists of 17 residues.

The sequencing input was PBMCs or T cells enriched from blood (not recorded which). This sequence joins TRBV7-2 and TRBJ1-1, with D unresolved. The receptor was derived from a human donor in a cohort exposed to, infected with or recovered from COVID-19 (not recorded which). The donor label of this sample is uncertain. For the CDR3, the DNA is TGTGCCAGCAGCGGGCTGGGAGAACCGGCGTTGAGCACTGAAGCTTTCTTT. Amino acid sequence: CASSGLGEPALSTEAFF.